This T cell receptor beta chain was retrieved from a study of blood T cell repertoires in COVID-19. About the study: Samples of COVID-19 (acute and convalescent) were obtained from the United States, Italy and Spain. The analysed material was cDNA or gDNA that came from T cells, B-cell-depleted T cells, or PBMCs.

Trimming pared 0 bases from V and 6 bases from J, leaving 9 bases between. This CDR3 is 13 amino acids long. Germline assignment: CDR1 SGHNT and CDR2 YENEEA. In the source study's methods: Amplification of reference gene primers was used by the study to estimate nucleated cell counts. Using immunoSEQ multiplex PCR, the repertoire was profiled, and TCRdb retains in-frame clones only, with some absent. The V and J calls and the clone size are those of that table, but D and trimming were determined from the DNA. Found here are roughly 150,000 clones, 75% to 85% of them singletons; the top ten hold just over 0.55%.

The chain recombines TRBV11-3 with TRBJ2-7; TRBD2 might be the D (5 bases). This receptor was obtained from a man aged 55-75 years with acute or convalescent COVID-19. The sequenced material came from peripheral blood. CDR3 DNA sequence: TGTGCCAGCAGCTTAGACCGGGCGGGCGAGCAGTACTTC. It translates to CASSLDRAGEQYF.